The 11 T cell receptor beta chains below were found in one sample sequenced in a study of blood T cell repertoires in COVID-19. The method was immunoSEQ multiplex PCR; TCRdb's version includes in-frame clones alone and lacks a portion of them. The sample lists 150,000 to 200,000 clones, approximately 80% occurring once. Material: PBMCs or T cells enriched from blood (not recorded which). The source of these receptors is a man aged 35-49 years who had recovered from COVID-19.

The J gene is TRBJ1-2, the V gene TRBV10-3; TRBD1 agrees at 7 bases. J lost 2 bases, V lost 3 bases, and 6 bases had no gene match. Germline CDR1 is ENHRY and CDR2 is SYGVKD. The CDR3 has 15 amino acids. For the CDR3, the DNA is TGTGCCATCAGTGACCGCGACAGGGAGAACTATGGCTACACCTTC. Encoded protein: CAISDRDRENYGYTF.

This rearrangement joins TRBV6-6 to TRBJ1-5, with D possibly being TRBD1 (6 bases). The CDR3 is made up of 14 amino acids. V dropped 4 bases and J dropped 3 bases, with 10 bases sitting between them. CDR1 MNHNY and CDR2 SVGAGI come from the germline V gene (reference sequence). Here the CDR3 reads CASSSTGSNQPQHF. The CDR3 coding sequence is TGTGCCAGCAGTTCGACAGGTTCCAATCAGCCCCAGCATTTT.

The chain links TRBV30 to TRBJ1-5; 7 bases map to TRBD1. V shed 2 bases, J shed 8 bases, and the junction held 6 bases outside the gene matches. The CDR3 has 13 residues. CDR1 is GTSNPN and CDR2 is SVGIG in the germline V gene (reference sequence). For the CDR3, the DNA is TGTGCCTGGAGTACCGACAGGGAGGAGCCCCAGCATTTT. Protein: CAWSTDREEPQHF.

This clone was seen more than once but under ten times. The V and J genes are TRBV6-5 and TRBJ2-1; TRBD1 matches 8 bases. CDR3 length equals 15 residues. With V trimmed by 6 bases and J by 0 bases, 4 bases remained unmatched. The germline V gene has CDR1 MNHEY and CDR2 SVGAGI. This chain's CDR3 is CASRPGQGSYNEQFF. The CDR3 nucleotides read TGTGCCAGCAGACCCGGACAGGGCTCCTACAATGAGCAGTTCTTC.

The chain carries TRBV10-1 and TRBJ2-3; a possible D gene is TRBD2 (6 bases). The CDR3 is 15 residues long. Germline lookup yields CDR1 WNHNN and CDR2 SYGVQD (reference sequence). The V end was cut by 10 bases, the J end by 4 bases, with 21 bases between. CDR3: CATLGRRPWADTQYF. The CDR3 DNA sequence: TGCGCCACTTTAGGGAGGAGGCCCTGGGCAGATACGCAGTATTTT.

The chain is built from TRBV27 and TRBJ1-3, with 7 positions matching TRBD1. With 0 bases clipped from V and 8 bases from J, the junction kept 4 bases outside the gene matches. Germline CDR1 MNHEY, CDR2 SMNVEV (reference sequence). CDR3 length: 14 amino acids. CDR3 sequence: CASSLSGGFHTIYF. The CDR3 DNA sequence: TGTGCCAGCAGTTTATCAGGGGGCTTTCACACCATATATTTT.

The V and J genes are TRBV18 and TRBJ2-7; TRBD2 matches at 7 bases. The CDR3 is 14 amino acids. J gave up 2 bases and V 5 bases, and 6 bases lay outside the gene matches. Per the germline V gene, CDR1 is KGHSH and CDR2 is LQKENI. The chain's CDR3 is CASSSGTATYEQYF. CDR3 in DNA: TGTGCCAGCTCAAGCGGGACGGCCACCTACGAGCAGTACTTC.

The chain couples TRBV27 to TRBJ1-2; 11 bases fit TRBD1. Germline V CDR1 and CDR2: MNHEY, SMNVEV (reference sequence). V shed 3 bases and J 7 bases; nucleotides not matched to a gene: 13. The length of the CDR3 is 17 residues. Written as DNA, the CDR3 is TGTGCCAGCAGTTTGGGCCCAGGACAGGGGGCGCAGGGTGGCTACACCTTC. It is translated as CASSLGPGQGAQGGYTF.

This chain connects TRBV19 to TRBJ1-1, with 7 bases fitting TRBD1. CDR1 is LNHDA, CDR2 SQIVND, per germline (reference sequence). Unmatched junction bases numbered 9, after V lost 4 bases and J lost 1 base. The length of the CDR3 is 16 residues. Here the CDR3 reads CASSTRDRGWNTEAFF. The CDR3 DNA is TGTGCCAGTAGTACGCGGGACAGAGGCTGGAACACTGAAGCTTTCTTT.

V and J are TRBV28 and TRBJ2-5, with D possibly being TRBD2 (5 bases). The CDR3 loop spans 14 amino acids. Germline V lookup: CDR1 MDHEN, CDR2 SYDVKM. Trimming left V 1 base short and J 4 bases short, with 10 bases between. CDR3 bases: TGTGCCAGCAGTTTATTCCGGGAAGTAGAGACCCAGTACTTC. This gives the protein CASSLFREVETQYF.

The gene calls are TRBV7-9 and TRBJ2-7; D is uncertain. Germline assignment: CDR1 SEHNR and CDR2 FQNEAQ (reference sequence). The CDR3 is made up of 16 amino acids. Trimming shortened V by 1 base and J by 3 bases, and 16 bases separated the two germline ends. CDR3 coding DNA: TGTGCCAGCAGCTTAGGTGCCAGGCTCCCGTTCTACGAGCAGTACGTC. Its translation: CASSLGARLPFYEQYV.